These 22 T cell receptor beta chains were all obtained from the same sample, sequenced in a study of graft-versus-host responses after intestinal transplantation. Profiled with immunoSEQ multiplex PCR; TCRdb holds only in-frame clones, not every one. The sample yields about 90,000 clones, about nine tenths seen once. Their recognized antigens are unknown. The starting material was unstimulated CD4+ T cells sorted from spleen or lymph node cells, obtained before transplant. Every receptor here comes from a human donor who was the organ donor for an intestinal transplant.

The CDR3 region is CASSWGGEYTGELFF. CDR3 nucleotide sequence: TGTGCCAGCAGCTGGGGAGGGGAATACACCGGGGAGCTGTTTTTT. The chain uses TRBV5-5 and TRBJ2-2; 7 bases align to TRBD2. Germline V gives CDR1 SGHKS, CDR2 YYEKEE (reference sequence). V lost 3 bases, J lost 3 bases, and 5 bases stayed unmatched. The CDR3 totals 15 residues.

The chain combines TRBV9 with TRBJ1-5; 8 positions match TRBD1. Germline CDR1 SGDLS, CDR2 YYNGEE. The V segment lost 0 bases and the J segment 2 bases; nucleotides outside the gene matches: 13. The CDR3 loop spans 19 amino acids. CDR3 coding DNA: TGTGCCAGCAGCGTAGGACCCGGACAGGGAACTGGCCGCAATCAGCCCCAGCATTTT. This sequence encodes CASSVGPGQGTGRNQPQHF.

The chain recombines TRBV9 with TRBJ2-3; 11 positions agree with TRBD2. Germline V gene lookup returns CDR1 SGDLS and CDR2 YYNGEE. The CDR3 totals 16 residues. Unmatched junction bases numbered 8, after V lost 4 bases and J lost 4 bases. The CDR3 DNA reads as TGTGCCAGCAGCCGTAGACTAGCGGGGAGAGCAGATACGCAGTATTTT. Amino acid sequence: CASSRRLAGRADTQYF.

The genes are TRBV5-4 and TRBJ2-3, with a possible D match to TRBD2 (6 bases). This CDR3 is 16 amino acids long. CDR1 SGHNT and CDR2 YYREEE come from the germline V gene (reference sequence). V was shortened by 2 bases and J by 5 bases, with 18 bases between the two germline ends. The CDR3 reads CASSFSLAGLQDTQYF. As DNA, the CDR3 is TGTGCCAGCAGCTTTTCTTTGGCGGGATTGCAAGATACGCAGTATTTT.

This clone was observed a few times. V usage is TRBV6-5 and J usage is TRBJ1-3, with TRBD1 identical over 7 bases. Per germline, CDR1 MNHEY and CDR2 SVGAGI. J was trimmed by 6 bases and V by 4 bases; bases with no gene match: 6. The CDR3 consists of 14 residues. The CDR3 DNA sequence: TGTGCCAGCAGTTTCGACAGGGCTAAAAACACCATATATTTT. Translated, it gives CASSFDRAKNTIYF.

V gene TRBV19 combines with J gene TRBJ2-7; TRBD1 might be the D (5 bases). The CDR3 runs 11 residues. V lost 5 bases and J lost 4, with 6 bases in between. CDR1 and CDR2 from the germline V gene are LNHDA and SQIVND (reference sequence). The CDR3 reads CASSDRYEQYF. As DNA, the CDR3 is TGTGCCAGTAGTGACAGATACGAGCAGTACTTC.

The CDR3 here is CASSINRGGNEQFF. The CDR3 coding sequence is TGTGCCAGCAGCATTAACAGGGGTGGGAATGAGCAGTTCTTC. The chain uses TRBV2 and TRBJ2-1; 7 positions agree with TRBD1. The CDR3 contains 14 residues. CDR1 is SNHLY and CDR2 is FYNNEI in the germline V gene. The J segment lost 7 bases and the V segment lost 6 bases, leaving 9 bases of the junction unmatched.

The chain has TRBV9 and TRBJ1-1, with TRBD1 matching over 8 bases. Losses at the gene ends were 0 bases for V and 5 bases for J; bases not matched to a gene: 9. There are 16 residues in the CDR3. Germline V CDR1 and CDR2: SGDLS, YYNGEE. CDR3 loop: CASSVAADRGRTEAFF. The CDR3 DNA reads TGTGCCAGCAGCGTAGCTGCCGACAGGGGACGGACTGAAGCTTTCTTT.

This sequence joins TRBV5-1 and TRBJ2-5; 7 bases align to TRBD2. The V gene's germline CDR1 is SGHRS and CDR2 YFSETQ. The CDR3 totals 15 residues. The V and J ends lost 1 base and 5 bases, in that order; junction bases with no gene match: 8. CDR3 in DNA: TGCGCCAGCAGCTTGCCTAGCGGTGGGGGGGAGACCCAGTACTTC. It encodes CASSLPSGGGETQYF.

Points on this clone: One end of the junction does not line up with germline, which may come from a read error. The chain combines TRBV7-7 with TRBJ2-5, with D perhaps matching TRBD2 (6 bases). The V gene's germline CDR1 is SSHAT and CDR2 FNYEAQ (reference sequence). The CDR3 has 15 residues. The CDR3 loop is CASSFTGTPQETQYF. The DNA for the CDR3 is TGTGCTAGCAGCTTTACCGGGACTCCGCAAGAGACCCAGTACTTC. Full variable domain (outside the CDR3, taken from reference TRBV7-7 and TRBJ2-5): GAGVSQSPRYKVTKRGQDVTLRCDPISSHATLYWYQQALGQGPEFLTYFNYEAQPDKSGLPSDRFSAERPEGSISTLTIQRTEQRDSAMYRCASSFTGTPQETQYFGPGTRLLVL.

The rearrangement links TRBV5-1 to TRBJ2-2; tentatively, D is TRBD1 (6 bases). Germline V gene data show CDR1 as SGHRS and CDR2 as YFSETQ. Trimming pared 3 bases from V and 2 bases from J, leaving 8 bases between. The CDR3 is made up of 14 amino acids. The DNA of the CDR3 is TGCGCCAGCAGCTCGGACAGTAACACCGGGGAGCTGTTTTTT. It encodes CASSSDSNTGELFF.

The rearrangement links TRBV7-3 to TRBJ1-1; TRBD1 might be the D (5 bases). The ends were cut back, 5 bases at V and 0 bases at J, with 7 bases in the middle. Germline V CDR1 and CDR2: SGHTA, FQGTGA. The CDR3 is 13 residues long. In DNA form, the CDR3 reads TGTGCCAGCAGCGAGACAGTGAACACTGAAGCTTTCTTT. Encoded protein: CASSETVNTEAFF.

This chain uses TRBV6-1 with TRBJ1-2; 9 nucleotides align to TRBD1. J lost 4 bases, V lost 6 bases, and 6 bases had no gene match. CDR3 length equals 14 residues. Germline assignment: CDR1 MNHNS and CDR2 SASEGT. The CDR3 DNA sequence: TGTGCCAGCAGGCTCGGGACAGGGTTCTATGGCTACACCTTC. The encoded protein is CASRLGTGFYGYTF.

This chain connects TRBV27 to TRBJ1-5; D is unresolved. The ends were cut back, 6 bases at V and 5 bases at J, with 11 bases in the middle. Germline V lookup: CDR1 MNHEY, CDR2 SMNVEV (reference sequence). This CDR3 is 13 amino acids long. CDR3 sequence: CASRRDLDQPQHF. In nucleotides, the CDR3 is TGTGCCAGCAGGAGGGATTTGGATCAGCCCCAGCATTTT.

CDR3 sequence reads: CASSLDRQAIIYEQYF. The CDR3, as DNA: TGTGCCAGCAGCTTAGATCGCCAGGCCATTATCTACGAGCAGTACTTC. The chain combines TRBV11-2 with TRBJ2-7; D call uncertain. Germline values: CDR1 SGHAT, CDR2 FQNNGV. CDR3 length: 16 residues. The V and J ends lost 0 bases and 3 bases respectively, with 15 bases between them.

The chain uses TRBV5-5 and TRBJ2-7, with D possibly being TRBD2 (5 bases). Germline V CDR1 and CDR2: SGHKS, YYEKEE (reference sequence). Trimming left V 3 bases short and J 5 bases short, with 6 bases between. The CDR3 has 11 residues. The CDR3 bases are TGTGCCAGCAGCTGGACTGACGAGCAGTACTTC. The encoded protein is CASSWTDEQYF.

V usage is TRBV7-9 and J usage is TRBJ2-2; no definite D call. The V gene lost 5 bases and the J gene lost 6 bases, with 13 bases spanning the gap. Germline V gene data show CDR1 as SEHNR and CDR2 as FQNEAQ (reference sequence). The CDR3 sequence is 14 residues long. In nucleotides, the CDR3 is TGTGCCAGCAGCCCAGGCCTCGGTTCCGGGGAGCTGTTTTTT. Its translation is CASSPGLGSGELFF.

The rearrangement uses TRBV19 and TRBJ2-4, with D unclear. The germline gives CDR1 LNHDA, CDR2 SQIVND (reference sequence). V lost 6 bases to trimming and J lost 8 bases, with 11 bases between them. The CDR3 covers 12 residues. As DNA, the CDR3 is TGTGCCAGTAGGAGCCTAACGGACATTCAGTACTTC. Translation: CASRSLTDIQYF.

The chain is built from TRBV7-9 and TRBJ2-1; 9 nucleotides align to TRBD2. This CDR3 spans 16 amino acids. Germline CDR1 is SEHNR and CDR2 is FQNEAQ (reference sequence). V shed 5 bases, J shed 3 bases, and the junction held 8 bases outside the gene matches. The CDR3, as DNA: TGTGCCAGCAGCCCCGCTTTAGCGGGGGACTACAATGAGCAGTTCTTC. This sequence encodes CASSPALAGDYNEQFF.

This chain joins TRBV28 and TRBJ2-6, with TRBD1 matching over 7 bases. Trimming removed 3 bases from V and 4 bases from J; junction bases left unmatched: 9. The CDR3 is 17 amino acids. Germline lookup yields CDR1 MDHEN and CDR2 SYDVKM. The DNA of the CDR3 is TGTGCCAGCAGTTTGAGGCAGGGGGTTTCGGGGGCCAACGTCCTGACTTTC. This sequence encodes CASSLRQGVSGANVLTF.

This sequence joins TRBV28 and TRBJ1-2; 8 bases align to TRBD1. Germline-derived CDR1 and CDR2 are MDHEN and SYDVKM. The CDR3 has 14 residues. Trimming took 8 bases from V and 3 from J; bases not matched to a gene: 8. The CDR3 nucleotides are TGTGCCAGCCTGCGGCAGGGGGCCGACTATGGCTACACCTTC. Amino acids: CASLRQGADYGYTF.

The rearrangement links TRBV9 to TRBJ2-2; TRBD2 agrees at 9 bases. Germline CDR1 SGDLS, CDR2 YYNGEE. This CDR3 comprises 18 residues. J gave up 0 bases and V 3 bases, and 9 bases lay outside the gene matches. For the CDR3, the DNA is TGTGCCAGCAGCGGCCTCGCGGGGGGGTTTTCGAACACCGGGGAGCTGTTTTTT. Amino acids: CASSGLAGGFSNTGELFF. Together with reference TRBV9 and TRBJ2-2, the CDR3 gives the full variable domain: DSGVTQTPKHLITATGQRVTLRCSPRSGDLSVYWYQQSLDQGLQFLIQYYNGEERAKGNILERFSAQQFPDLHSELNLSSLELGDSALYFCASSGLAGGFSNTGELFFGEGSRLTVL.